These T cell receptor beta chains were read from a single sample in a study of technical replicates of blood from a handful of donors. Measured with immunoSEQ multiplex PCR; TCRdb has only the in-frame clones, and not every one. Among 65,000 to 85,000 clones listed, over 90% were seen once. Source material: T cells isolated from PBMCs. The receptors originated from a human donor in good health. The CDR3 runs from the conserved cysteine through the conserved F or W. A D gene is named only where the DNA matches it firmly. Only some rows state a clone size, as once, few, many or a class for expanded clones.

>TRBJ1-2|.|TRBD1|TRBV4-2
CASSQVADREEVHGYTF
TGTGCCAGCAGCCAAGTGGCGGACAGGGAAGAAGTCCATGGCTACACCTTC
>TRBJ2-1|.|TRBD2|TRBV19
CASSVQRDSYNEQFF
TGTGCCAGTAGTGTCCAGCGGGACTCCTACAATGAGCAGTTCTTC
>TRBJ1-2|.|.|TRBV5-4
CASRDTGKGYTF
TGTGCCAGCAGGGACACAGGGAAAGGCTACACCTTC
>TRBJ1-2|once|.|TRBV13
CASSTPRRQLPKDGYTF
TGTGCCAGCAGCACCCCCCGGCGACAGCTGCCCAAGGATGGCTACACCTTC
>TRBJ2-7|.|TRBD1|TRBV4-3
CASSQDPGQGFYEQYF
TGCGCCAGCAGCCAAGACCCGGGACAGGGGTTCTACGAGCAGTACTTC
>TRBJ2-2|.|.|TRBV29-1
CSVEGRNTGELFF
TGCAGCGTTGAAGGCAGAAACACCGGGGAGCTGTTTTTT
>TRBJ2-1|.|.|TRBV28
CASSLFIGLDYNEQFF
TGTGCCAGCAGTTTATTCATAGGACTTGACTACAATGAGCAGTTCTTC
>TRBJ1-4|.|TRBD1|TRBV6-1
CASSWTGTNEKLFF
TGTGCCAGCAGCTGGACAGGGACTAATGAAAAACTGTTTTTT
>TRBJ2-5|.|TRBD2|TRBV29-1
CSVGLAATQYF
TGCAGCGTAGGACTAGCTGCGACCCAGTACTTC
>TRBJ1-3|.|.|TRBV6-5
CASSARLRGNTIYF
TGTGCCAGCAGCGCCCGTCTCAGAGGAAACACCATATATTTT
>TRBJ2-5|.|.|TRBV10-2
CASSHGLETQYF
TGCGCCAGCAGTCACGGGTTGGAGACCCAGTACTTC
>TRBJ1-1|.|.|TRBV15
CATSSVMNTEAFF
TGTGCCACCAGCAGCGTTATGAACACTGAAGCTTTCTTT
>TRBJ1-5|once|.|TRBV21-1
CASKMEGMVQPQHF
TGTGCCAGCAAGATGGAGGGGATGGTACAGCCCCAGCATTTT
>TRBJ2-7|.|TRBD1|TRBV27
CASSLRSGTGGYEQYF
TGTGCCAGCAGTTTACGCTCCGGGACAGGGGGCTACGAGCAGTACTTC
>TRBJ2-5|.|.|TRBV6-6
CATGLSQETQYF
TGTGCCACCGGACTATCCCAAGAGACCCAGTACTTC
>TRBJ2-7|.|TRBD1|TRBV27
CASSQSPGQEIEQYF
TGTGCCAGCAGCCAATCCCCGGGACAGGAGATCGAGCAGTACTTC
>TRBJ2-6|.|.|TRBV7-6
CASSPLTSGANVLTF
TGTGCCAGCAGCCCCCTAACCTCTGGGGCCAACGTCCTGACTTTC
>TRBJ2-3|.|.|TRBV7-8
CASSLVPVHSYTDTQYF
TGTGCCAGCAGCTTAGTACCGGTCCACAGTTACACAGATACGCAGTATTTT
>TRBJ2-1|.|TRBD2|TRBV7-3
CASSLSGGSYEQFF
TGTGCCAGCAGCTTATCCGGCGGGAGCTATGAGCAGTTCTTC
>TRBJ2-7|.|.|TRBV21-1
CASSKKREGSYEQYF
TGTGCCAGCAGCAAGAAGCGGGAGGGCTCCTACGAGCAGTACTTC
>TRBJ2-7|.|.|TRBV7-9
CASSPTGAEQYF
TGTGCCAGCAGTCCTACAGGCGCCGAGCAGTACTTC
>TRBJ2-3|.|.|TRBV4-1
CASSQDRVPDTQYF
TGCGCCAGCAGCCAAGACAGGGTCCCAGATACGCAGTATTTT
>TRBJ2-7|.|TRBD2|TRBV28
CASLAGDIYEQYF
TGTGCCAGCCTAGCGGGGGACATCTACGAGCAGTACTTC
>TRBJ1-2|few|.|TRBV9
CASSGHRDNYGYTF
TGTGCCAGCAGCGGACACAGGGATAACTATGGCTACACCTTC
>TRBJ1-4|.|TRBD1|TRBV7-9
CASSASDRGANEKLFF
TGTGCCAGCAGCGCGTCAGACAGGGGCGCCAATGAAAAACTGTTTTTT
>TRBJ1-1|.|TRBD1|TRBV30
CAWGQGPPEAFF
TGTGCCTGGGGACAGGGCCCCCCTGAAGCTTTCTTT
>TRBJ2-1|.|.|TRBV4-1
CASSQETSNNEQFF
TGCGCCAGCAGCCAAGAAACTAGCAACAATGAGCAGTTCTTC
>TRBJ1-1|.|TRBD1|TRBV5-1
CASSLGTGGYRDTEAFF
TGCGCCAGCAGCTTGGGGACAGGGGGGTACCGGGACACTGAAGCTTTCTTT
>TRBJ2-2|.|TRBD1|TRBV18
CASSPLGQPNTGELFF
TGTGCCAGCTCACCCTTGGGACAGCCTAACACCGGGGAGCTGTTTTTT
>TRBJ2-3|.|.|TRBV11-3
CASSTRRDTGQSTDTQYF
TGTGCCAGCAGCACTCGAAGGGACACCGGACAGAGCACAGATACGCAGTATTTT
>TRBJ2-7|.|.|TRBV5-1
CASRYRQADEQYF
TGCGCCAGTCGCTATAGACAGGCTGACGAGCAGTACTTC
>TRBJ1-1|.|TRBD1|TRBV28
CASSFFGAGGRAEAFF
TGTGCCAGCAGTTTCTTTGGGGCAGGGGGTAGAGCTGAAGCTTTCTTT
>TRBJ1-3|once|TRBD1|TRBV29-1
CSAAVQGEFTGNTIYF
TGCAGCGCCGCGGTTCAGGGGGAGTTTACTGGAAACACCATATATTTT
>TRBJ2-3|once|.|TRBV5-1
CASSLETPRTDTQYF
TGCGCCAGCAGCTTGGAGACTCCCCGCACAGATACGCAGTATTTT
>TRBJ1-1|.|TRBD1|TRBV18
CASSPGQVNTEAFF
TGTGCCAGCTCGCCGGGACAGGTGAACACTGAAGCTTTCTTT
>TRBJ2-3|.|.|TRBV13
CASSVGTLHTDTQYF
TGTGCCAGCAGCGTCGGGACTCTCCACACAGATACGCAGTATTTT
>TRBJ2-5|once|TRBD1|TRBV28
CASLGTGGAQYF
TGTGCCAGCCTTGGGACAGGCGGGGCCCAGTACTTC
>TRBJ2-7|.|.|TRBV30
CASLRGQHPYEQYF
TGTGCCTCTTTGCGGGGGCAGCATCCCTACGAGCAGTACTTC
>TRBJ2-7|.|.|TRBV28
CASSFGMRSYEQYF
TGTGCCAGCAGTTTCGGTATGCGGTCCTACGAGCAGTACTTC
>TRBJ1-5|.|TRBD1|TRBV6-5
CATGTGRNQPQHF
TGTGCCACAGGGACAGGACGAAATCAGCCCCAGCATTTT
>TRBJ2-7|.|TRBD2|TRBV7-7
CASSPTSGDYEQYF
TGTGCCAGCAGCCCTACTAGCGGGGATTACGAGCAGTACTTC
>TRBJ2-2|.|.|TRBV5-1
CASSDTGNTGELFF
TGCGCCAGCAGCGATACCGGGAACACCGGGGAGCTGTTTTTT
>TRBJ1-1|.|.|TRBV14
CASSLAIGAEAFF
TGTGCCAGCAGCCTGGCCATCGGGGCTGAAGCTTTCTTT
>TRBJ2-1|.|TRBD1|TRBV11-2
CASSLFGILATGNEQFF
TGTGCCAGCAGCTTATTCGGTATTCTGGCGACAGGGAATGAGCAGTTCTTC
>TRBJ2-7|.|TRBD1|TRBV25-1
CATGTGGPYEQYF
TGTGCCACCGGGACAGGGGGCCCGTACGAGCAGTACTTC
>TRBJ2-7|.|.|TRBV27
CASSKTSYEQYF
TGTGCCAGCAGTAAGACTAGCTACGAGCAGTACTTC
>TRBJ1-1|.|TRBD1|TRBV4-3
CASSLGQGAQAFF
TGCGCCAGCAGCCTAGGACAGGGTGCTCAAGCTTTCTTT
>TRBJ1-4|.|.|TRBV9
CASNRGLDEKLFF
TGTGCCAGCAACCGGGGGTTGGATGAAAAACTGTTTTTT